This TCR beta chain was profiled in a study of CD8+ T cells in alopecia areata. The study's findings and limits: Both scalp clonality and the expanded CD8+ clones among the top 100 showed a significant decrease with tofacitinib.

The treatment: oral pan-JAK inhibitor, 5-10 mg twice daily. Peripheral blood samples and lesional scalp punch biopsies were obtained from alopecia areata patients. Sequencing templates came from extracted RNA that was reverse transcribed into cDNA. Data came from immunoSEQ multiplex PCR; TCRdb stores just in-frame clones and leaves some out. The sample contains roughly 100,000 clones, roughly 60% of which appear only once. V dropped 4 bases and J dropped 9 bases, with 11 bases sitting between them. Germline V gives CDR1 SGDLS, CDR2 YYNGEE. The CDR3 is 12 amino acids. Concerning this clone: Its specificity is unknown.

The chain is built from TRBV9 and TRBJ2-1, with unresolved D. The TCR sequence derives from a human donor with alopecia areata. This sample comprised CD8+ T cells sorted from blood, obtained at roughly week 55, from a patient treated with tofacitinib. The CDR3 loop is CASSLQRGEQFF. The CDR3 bases are TGTGCCAGCAGCTTACAGCGCGGTGAGCAGTTCTTC.